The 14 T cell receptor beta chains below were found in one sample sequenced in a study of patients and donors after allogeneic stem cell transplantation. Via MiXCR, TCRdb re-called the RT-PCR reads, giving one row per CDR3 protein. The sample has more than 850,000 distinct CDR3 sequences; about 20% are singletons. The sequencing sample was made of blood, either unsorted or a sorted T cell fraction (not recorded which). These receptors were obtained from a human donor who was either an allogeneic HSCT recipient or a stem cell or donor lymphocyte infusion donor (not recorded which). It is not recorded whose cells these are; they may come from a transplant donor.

CDR3 sequence: CSARLAGRLYNEQFF. CDR3 nucleotide sequence: TGCAGTGCTAGACTAGCGGGTCGCCTTTACAATGAGCAGTTCTTC. The chain is built from TRBV20-1 and TRBJ2-1, with 8 bases lining up with TRBD2. Germline assignment: CDR1 DFQATT and CDR2 SNEGSKA (reference sequence). The CDR3 length is 15 residues. V gave up 2 bases and J gave up 4 bases; unmatched junction bases: 7.

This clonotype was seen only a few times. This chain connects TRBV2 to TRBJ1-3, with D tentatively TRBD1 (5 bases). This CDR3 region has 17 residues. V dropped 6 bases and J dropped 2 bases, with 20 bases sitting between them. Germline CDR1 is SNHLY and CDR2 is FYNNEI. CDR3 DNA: TGTGCCAGCAGGGGGGTTGGGACCCCGGGCACTGGAAACACCATATATTTT. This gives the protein CASRGVGTPGTGNTIYF.

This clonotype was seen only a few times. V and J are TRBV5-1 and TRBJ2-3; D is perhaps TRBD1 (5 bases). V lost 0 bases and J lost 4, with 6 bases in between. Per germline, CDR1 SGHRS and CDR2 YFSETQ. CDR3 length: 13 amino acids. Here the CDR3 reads CASSLDRPDTQYF. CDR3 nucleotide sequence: TGCGCCAGCAGCTTGGACAGGCCAGATACGCAGTATTTT.

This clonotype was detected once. CDR3: CASSFSGRWEEEQYF. DNA for the CDR3: TGTGCCAGCAGTTTTAGCGGGAGGTGGGAAGAGGAGCAGTACTTC. The genes are TRBV12-3 or TRBV12-4 and TRBJ2-7; TRBD2 matches at 10 bases. The CDR3 runs to 15 residues. Germline trimming cut 3 bases from V and 7 bases from J; bases unmatched to any gene: 9.

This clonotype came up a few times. CDR3 sequence (DNA): TGTGCCAGCAGCCATAGACCTCCCATGAACACTGAAGCTTTCTTT. It codes for CASSHRPPMNTEAFF. This rearrangement joins TRBV16 to TRBJ1-1; no firm D call. Germline V lookup: CDR1 KGHSY, CDR2 FQNENV. V was shortened by 3 bases and J by 0 bases, with 11 bases between the two germline ends. The CDR3 loop spans 15 amino acids.

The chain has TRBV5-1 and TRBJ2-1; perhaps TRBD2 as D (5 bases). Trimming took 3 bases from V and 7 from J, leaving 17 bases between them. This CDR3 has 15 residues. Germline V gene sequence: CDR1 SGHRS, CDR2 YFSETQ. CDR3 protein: CASSWALRGSNEQFF. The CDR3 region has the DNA TGCGCCAGCAGCTGGGCCCTTCGGGGATCAAATGAGCAGTTCTTC. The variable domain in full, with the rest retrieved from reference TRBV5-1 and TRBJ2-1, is KAGVTQTPRYLIKTRGQQVTLSCSPISGHRSVSWYQQTPGQGLQFLFEYFSETQRNKGNFPGRFSGRQFSNSRSEMNVSTLELGDSALYLCASSWALRGSNEQFFGPGTRLTVL.

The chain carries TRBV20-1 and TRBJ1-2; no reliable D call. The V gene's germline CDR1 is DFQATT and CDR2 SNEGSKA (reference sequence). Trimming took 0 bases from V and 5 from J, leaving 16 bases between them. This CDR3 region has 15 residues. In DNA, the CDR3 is TGCAGTGCTAGAGATCGTCGGCGGTCAAATTATGGCTACACCTTC. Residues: CSARDRRRSNYGYTF.

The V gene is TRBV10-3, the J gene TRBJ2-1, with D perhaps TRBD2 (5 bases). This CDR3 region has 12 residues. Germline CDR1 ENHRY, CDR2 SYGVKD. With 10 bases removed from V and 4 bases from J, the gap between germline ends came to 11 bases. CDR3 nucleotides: TGTGCCACCCCTAGCCTTTACAATGAGCAGTTCTTC. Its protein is CATPSLYNEQFF.

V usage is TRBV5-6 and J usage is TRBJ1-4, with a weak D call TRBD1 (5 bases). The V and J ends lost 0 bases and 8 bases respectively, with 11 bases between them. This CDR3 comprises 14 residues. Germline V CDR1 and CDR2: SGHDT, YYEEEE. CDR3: CASSLEGRLEKLFF. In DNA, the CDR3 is TGTGCCAGCAGCTTGGAGGGGCGGCTCGAAAAACTGTTTTTT.

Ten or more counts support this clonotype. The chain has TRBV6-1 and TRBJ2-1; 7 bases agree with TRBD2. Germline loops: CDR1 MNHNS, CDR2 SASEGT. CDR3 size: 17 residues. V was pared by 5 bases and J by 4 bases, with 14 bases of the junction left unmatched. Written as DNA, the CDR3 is TGTGCCAGCAGTCCGCCTTATTCGGGAGGACCTTACAATGAGCAGTTCTTC. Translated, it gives CASSPPYSGGPYNEQFF.

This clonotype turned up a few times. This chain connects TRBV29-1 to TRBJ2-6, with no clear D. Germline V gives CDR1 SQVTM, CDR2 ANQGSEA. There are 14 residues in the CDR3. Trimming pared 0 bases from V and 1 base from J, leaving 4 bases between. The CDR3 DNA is TGCAGCGTTGAAGAGGGGTCTGGGGCCAACGTCCTGACTTTC. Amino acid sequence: CSVEEGSGANVLTF. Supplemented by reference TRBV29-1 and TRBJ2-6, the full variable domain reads SAVISQKPSRDICQRGTSLTIQCQVDSQVTMMFWYRQQPGQSLTLIATANQGSEATYESGFVIDKFPISRPNLTFSTLTVSNMSPEDSSIYLCSVEEGSGANVLTFGAGSRLTVL.

This CDR3 is CASSEGQKKETQYF. Here the CDR3 DNA reads TGTGCCAGCAGTGAAGGGCAGAAAAAAGAGACCCAGTACTTC. This chain connects TRBV25-1 to TRBJ2-5; D not certain. Between the trimmed V and J ends, which lost 2 bases and 3 bases, there was a span of 10 bases. CDR3 length: 14 amino acids. Germline values: CDR1 MGHDK, CDR2 SYGVNS. Supplemented by reference TRBV25-1 and TRBJ2-5, the full variable domain reads EADIYQTPRYLVIGTGKKITLECSQTMGHDKMYWYQQDPGMELHLIHYSYGVNSTEKGDLSSESTVSRIRTEHFPLTLESARPSHTSQYLCASSEGQKKETQYFGPGTRLLVL.

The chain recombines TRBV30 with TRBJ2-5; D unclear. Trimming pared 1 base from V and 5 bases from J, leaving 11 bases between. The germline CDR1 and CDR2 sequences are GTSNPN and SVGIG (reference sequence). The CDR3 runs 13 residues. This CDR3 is CAWSAIGSETQYF. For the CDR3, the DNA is TGTGCCTGGAGTGCGATAGGGTCGGAGACCCAGTACTTC.

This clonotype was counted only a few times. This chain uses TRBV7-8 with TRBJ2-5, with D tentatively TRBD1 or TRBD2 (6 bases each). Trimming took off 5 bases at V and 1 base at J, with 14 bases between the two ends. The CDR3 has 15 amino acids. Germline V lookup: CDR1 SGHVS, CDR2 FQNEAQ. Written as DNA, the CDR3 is TGTGCCAGCAGCCGAGGAGGGGGACTCCAAGAGACCCAGTACTTC. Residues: CASSRGGGLQETQYF.